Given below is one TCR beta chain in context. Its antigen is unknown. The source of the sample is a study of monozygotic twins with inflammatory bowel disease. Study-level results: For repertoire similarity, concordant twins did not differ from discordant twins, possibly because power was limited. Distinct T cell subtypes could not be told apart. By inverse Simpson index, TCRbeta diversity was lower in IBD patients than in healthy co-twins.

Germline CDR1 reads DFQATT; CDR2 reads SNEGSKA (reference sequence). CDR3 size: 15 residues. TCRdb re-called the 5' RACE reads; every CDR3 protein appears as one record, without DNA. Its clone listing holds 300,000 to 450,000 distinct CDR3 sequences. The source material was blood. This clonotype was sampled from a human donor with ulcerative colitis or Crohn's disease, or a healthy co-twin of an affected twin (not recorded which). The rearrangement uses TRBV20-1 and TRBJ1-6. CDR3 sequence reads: CSARGRSSDNSPLHF.